The clone carrying this T cell receptor (beta chain) was picked up many times. Its antigen is currently unknown. The data are from a study of T cells in Graves' hyperthyroidism and ophthalmopathy. Study information: Peripheral blood specimens were obtained at initial diagnosis, prior to any treatment.

Uncontrolled infection, other autoimmune disease, pregnancy or lactation barred patients from enrollment. Sampled blood dates from first hyperthyroidism diagnosis, and it precedes any ophthalmopathy symptoms. Germline V CDR1 and CDR2: DFQATT, SNEGSKA (reference sequence). The CDR3 totals 14 residues. Trimming at V came to 3 bases and at J to 5 bases, leaving 9 bases not matched to a gene. TCR beta CDR3 sequences were amplified from RNA transcripts. In the first-round RT-PCR of the TCR CDR3, the HTBI primer set was used. MiXCR, applied by TCRdb to the multiplex PCR reads, yields one record per CDR3 protein. Here the sample spans roughly 170,000 distinct CDR3 sequences, 8% to 9.5% being singletons. The study, taken as a whole, reports: Blood also showed most of the thyroid clonotypes that were expanded above 0.001.

This clonotype was obtained from a woman between 18 and 30 years old with Graves' hyperthyroidism that later progressed to Graves' ophthalmopathy. The sample comprised blood. The rearrangement joins TRBV20-1 to TRBJ2-7; TRBD2 matches at 8 bases. The CDR3 nucleotides are TGCAGTGCTAGTGTGAGCGGGAGATTCAACGAGCAGTACTTC. Translation: CSASVSGRFNEQYF.